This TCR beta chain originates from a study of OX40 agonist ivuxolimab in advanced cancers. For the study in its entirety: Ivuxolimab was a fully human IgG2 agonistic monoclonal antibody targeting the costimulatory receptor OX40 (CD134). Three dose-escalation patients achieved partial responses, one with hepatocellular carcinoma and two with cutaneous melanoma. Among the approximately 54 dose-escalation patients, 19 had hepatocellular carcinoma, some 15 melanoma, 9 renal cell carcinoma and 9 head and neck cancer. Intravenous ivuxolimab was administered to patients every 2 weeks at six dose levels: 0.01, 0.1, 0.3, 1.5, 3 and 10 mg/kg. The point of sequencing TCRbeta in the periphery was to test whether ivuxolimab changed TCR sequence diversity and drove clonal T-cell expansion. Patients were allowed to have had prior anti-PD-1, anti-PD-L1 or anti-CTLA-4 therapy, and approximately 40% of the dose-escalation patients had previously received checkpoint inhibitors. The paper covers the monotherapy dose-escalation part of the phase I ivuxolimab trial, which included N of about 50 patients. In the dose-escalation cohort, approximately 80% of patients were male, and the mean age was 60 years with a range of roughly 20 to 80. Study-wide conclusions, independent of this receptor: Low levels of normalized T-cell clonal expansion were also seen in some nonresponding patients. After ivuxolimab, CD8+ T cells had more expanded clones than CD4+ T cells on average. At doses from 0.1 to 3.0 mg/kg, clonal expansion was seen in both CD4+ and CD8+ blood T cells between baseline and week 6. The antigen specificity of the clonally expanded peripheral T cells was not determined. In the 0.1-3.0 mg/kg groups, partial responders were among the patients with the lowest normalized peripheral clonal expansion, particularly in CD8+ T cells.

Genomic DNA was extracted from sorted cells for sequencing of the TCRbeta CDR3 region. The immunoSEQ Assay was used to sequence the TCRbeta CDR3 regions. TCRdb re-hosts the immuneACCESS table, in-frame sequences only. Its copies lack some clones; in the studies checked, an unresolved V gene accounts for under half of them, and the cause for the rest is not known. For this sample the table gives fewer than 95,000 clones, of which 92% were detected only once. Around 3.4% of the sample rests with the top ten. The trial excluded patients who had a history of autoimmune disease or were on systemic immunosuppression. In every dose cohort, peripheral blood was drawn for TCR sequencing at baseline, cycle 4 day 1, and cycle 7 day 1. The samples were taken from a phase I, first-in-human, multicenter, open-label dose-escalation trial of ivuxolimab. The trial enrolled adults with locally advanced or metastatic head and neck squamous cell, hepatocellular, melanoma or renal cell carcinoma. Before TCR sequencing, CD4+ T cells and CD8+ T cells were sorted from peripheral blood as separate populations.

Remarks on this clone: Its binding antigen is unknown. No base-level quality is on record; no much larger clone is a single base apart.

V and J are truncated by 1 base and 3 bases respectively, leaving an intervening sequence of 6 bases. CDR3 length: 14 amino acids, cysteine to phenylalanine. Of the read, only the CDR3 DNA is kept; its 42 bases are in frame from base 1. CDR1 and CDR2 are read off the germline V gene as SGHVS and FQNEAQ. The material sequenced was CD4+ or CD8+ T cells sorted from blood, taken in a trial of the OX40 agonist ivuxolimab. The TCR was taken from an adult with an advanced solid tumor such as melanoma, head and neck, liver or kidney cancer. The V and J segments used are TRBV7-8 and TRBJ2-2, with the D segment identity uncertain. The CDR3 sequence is CASSLGGYTGELFF. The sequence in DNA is TGTGCCAGCAGCTTAGGGGGATACACCGGGGAGCTGTTTTTT.